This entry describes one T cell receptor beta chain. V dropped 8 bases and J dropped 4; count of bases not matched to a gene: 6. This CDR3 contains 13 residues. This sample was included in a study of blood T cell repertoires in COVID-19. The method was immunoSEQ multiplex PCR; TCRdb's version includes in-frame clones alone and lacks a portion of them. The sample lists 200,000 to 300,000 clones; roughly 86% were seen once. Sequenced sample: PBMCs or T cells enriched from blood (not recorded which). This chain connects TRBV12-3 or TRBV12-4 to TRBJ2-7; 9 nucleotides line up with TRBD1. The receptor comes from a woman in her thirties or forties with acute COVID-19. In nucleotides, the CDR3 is TGTGCCAGCTCCCGGGACAGGGTATACGAGCAGTACTTC. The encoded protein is CASSRDRVYEQYF.